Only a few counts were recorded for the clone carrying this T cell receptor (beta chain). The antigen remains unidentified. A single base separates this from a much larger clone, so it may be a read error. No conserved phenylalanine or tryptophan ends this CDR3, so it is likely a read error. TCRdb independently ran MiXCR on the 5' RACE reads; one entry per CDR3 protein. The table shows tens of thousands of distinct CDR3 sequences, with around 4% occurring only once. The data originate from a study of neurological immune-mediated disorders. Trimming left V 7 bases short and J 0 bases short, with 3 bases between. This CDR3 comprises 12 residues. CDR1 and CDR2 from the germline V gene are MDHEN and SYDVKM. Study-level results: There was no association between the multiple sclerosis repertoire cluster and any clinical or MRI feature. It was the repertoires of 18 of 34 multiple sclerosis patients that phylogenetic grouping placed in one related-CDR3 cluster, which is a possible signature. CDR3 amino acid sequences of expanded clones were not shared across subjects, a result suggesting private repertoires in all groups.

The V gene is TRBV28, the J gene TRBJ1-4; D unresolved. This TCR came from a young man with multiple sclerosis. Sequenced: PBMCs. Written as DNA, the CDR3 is TGTGCCAGCACTGCAACTAATGAAAAACTGTTTTAT. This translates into CASTATNEKLFY.